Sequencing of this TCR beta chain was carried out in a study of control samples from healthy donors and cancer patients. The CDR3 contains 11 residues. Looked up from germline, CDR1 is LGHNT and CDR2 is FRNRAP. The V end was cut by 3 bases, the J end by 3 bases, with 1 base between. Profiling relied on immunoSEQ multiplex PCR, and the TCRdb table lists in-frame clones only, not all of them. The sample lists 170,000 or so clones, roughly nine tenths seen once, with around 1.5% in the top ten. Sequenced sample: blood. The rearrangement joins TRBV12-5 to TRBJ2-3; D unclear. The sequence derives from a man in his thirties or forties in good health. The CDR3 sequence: CASGFTDTQYF. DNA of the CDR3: TGTGCTAGTGGTTTTACAGATACGCAGTATTTT.